What follows describes a single T cell receptor (beta chain). Its antigen remains unidentified. The data derive from a study of T cell repertoires in ileal Crohn's disease. Study-wide results and limits: Clonality above 26.8% at surgery always came with endoscopic recurrence. High-frequency clones were more common in sorted CD8 than CD4 cells.

V gave up 4 bases and J gave up 1 base, with 14 bases separating them. The CDR3 is 15 residues long. The germline CDR1 and CDR2 sequences are SGHTA and FQGNSA. The table came from immunoSEQ multiplex PCR; TCRdb's copy has only in-frame clones and leaves some out. Of about 11,000 clones detected, about two thirds appear once; the ten largest clones hold roughly 7.1%. Time point indicated: neoterminal ileum biopsy at postoperative endoscopy, about 6 months after surgery. The receptor's source is an adult with Crohn's disease. J is TRBJ2-7 and V is TRBV7-2; the D gene is possibly TRBD2 (5 bases). Sequenced input: ileal tissue. In DNA form, the CDR3 reads TGTGCCAGCAGCTCCGGTGTGAGGGAATCCTACGAGCAGTACTTC. Protein product: CASSSGVRESYEQYF.